This TCR beta chain was profiled in a study of T cells in women clearing cervical HPV infection. With regard to this clone: The antigen remains undetermined. Read sequence stops 3 residues before the CDR3 end, and the germline J gene provides the missing end.

MY09/MY11 PCR detected cervical HPV DNA; dot-blot assigned genotypes. Study-wide results and limits: Controls had more TRBV6-7 (around 0.15%) than cases (approximately 0.11%).

This CDR3 has 10 residues. Germline CDR1 is LNHDA and CDR2 is SQIVND (reference sequence). The ends were cut back, 9 bases at V and 6 bases at J, with 7 bases in the middle. TCRdb's table, derived via immunoSEQ multiplex PCR, lists solely in-frame clones and lacks some. The sample includes about 39,000 clones. This chain connects TRBV19 to TRBJ2-3; TRBD1 is a possible D gene (6 bases). The sequence was obtained from a woman aged 18-70 years with a cervical HPV16 infection that either progressed to CIN3+ or cleared (not recorded which). What was sequenced was blood buffy coat. The CDR3 reads CASQGDTQYF. The CDR3 DNA, read in part, is TGTGCCAGCCAGGGGGATACG.